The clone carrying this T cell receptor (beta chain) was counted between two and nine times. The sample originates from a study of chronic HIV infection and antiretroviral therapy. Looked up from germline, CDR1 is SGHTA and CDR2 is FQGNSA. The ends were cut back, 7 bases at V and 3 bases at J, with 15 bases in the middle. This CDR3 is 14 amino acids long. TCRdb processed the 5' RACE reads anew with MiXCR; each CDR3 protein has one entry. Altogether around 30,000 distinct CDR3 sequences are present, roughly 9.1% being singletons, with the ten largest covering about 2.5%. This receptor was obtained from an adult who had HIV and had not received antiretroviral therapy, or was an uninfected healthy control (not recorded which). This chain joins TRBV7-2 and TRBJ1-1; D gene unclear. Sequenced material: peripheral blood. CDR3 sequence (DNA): TGTGCCAGCACCAATAGGAGGCGCCACACTGAAGCTTTCTTT. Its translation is CASTNRRRHTEAFF.